The 15 T cell receptor beta chains in this list originate from one sample, sequenced in a study of beta chain features in type 1 diabetes. Notes on the study in general: All four CD4+ subsets of Type 1 diabetes patients contained TCRB CDR3s that were moderately but significantly shorter.

What was sequenced were expressed TCRB transcripts, since all of the isolated RNA had been reverse transcribed. The protocol was immunoSEQ multiplex PCR, while the TCRdb copy is restricted to in-frame clones and leaves out a portion. Of about 240,000 clones listed, 11% to 15% are singletons. Which antigens these TCRs recognize remains unknown. The sequenced material came from naive CD4+ T cells from blood. The receptors shown here come from a man aged 25-40 years with type 1 diabetes.

The chain is built from TRBV5-1 and TRBJ2-1; D is possibly TRBD2 (7 bases). Germline V gene lookup returns CDR1 SGHRS and CDR2 YFSETQ. The CDR3 totals 14 residues. Trimming took 0 bases from V and 8 from J, leaving 12 bases between them. CDR3 DNA: TGCGCCAGCAGCTTGGGCGCGGGGGCCGATGAGCAGTTCTTC. This codes for CASSLGAGADEQFF.

This clone appeared a few times. The J gene is TRBJ2-7, the V gene TRBV19, with 11 bases lining up with TRBD1. V gave up 10 bases and J gave up 2 bases; unmatched junction bases: 10. CDR3 length: 15 residues. Germline CDR1 and CDR2: LNHDA and SQIVND (reference sequence). The CDR3 loop is CATQPGQGVAYEQYF. DNA of the CDR3: TGTGCCACCCAACCGGGACAGGGGGTGGCCTACGAGCAGTACTTC.

This clone was seen only a few times. V is TRBV6-5 and J is TRBJ1-5; D is uncertain. Germline values: CDR1 MNHEY, CDR2 SVGAGI. The CDR3 has 14 amino acids. V dropped 6 bases and J dropped 5 bases, with 14 bases sitting between them. The CDR3 spells CASSINGEDQPQHF. The CDR3, as DNA: TGTGCCAGCAGCATAAATGGGGAGGATCAGCCCCAGCATTTT.

This clone was counted a few times. This chain joins TRBV11-3 and TRBJ1-4; D not resolved. The CDR3 is 11 residues long. Trimming removed 3 bases from V and 7 bases from J, with 3 bases in between. Germline V lookup: CDR1 SGHNT, CDR2 YENEEA. The CDR3 sequence is CASSFREKLFF. CDR3 nucleotide sequence: TGTGCCAGCAGCTTTCGTGAAAAACTGTTTTTT.

The chain links TRBV6-1 to TRBJ2-1; TRBD2 matches at 15 bases. CDR1 and CDR2 from the germline V gene are MNHNS and SASEGT. Trimming cost V 0 bases and J 4 bases; bases outside gene matches: 1. This CDR3 has 17 amino acids. CDR3 nucleotides: TGTGCCAGCAGTGAAGCGGGGACTAGCGGGGGGTACAATGAGCAGTTCTTC. It is translated as CASSEAGTSGGYNEQFF.

The gene calls are TRBV4-2 and TRBJ2-2; 9 bases match TRBD1. The CDR3 is 15 amino acids. V lost 2 bases and J lost 4; bases outside the gene matches: 2. Germline V gene lookup returns CDR1 LGHNA and CDR2 YNFKEQ. CDR3 amino acids: CASSQLDRGTGELFF. CDR3 in DNA: TGTGCCAGCAGCCAATTGGACAGGGGCACCGGGGAGCTGTTTTTT.

CDR3 loop: CASSRGGLNEQFF. As DNA, the CDR3 is TGTGCCAGCAGCAGAGGGGGCTTGAATGAGCAGTTCTTC. This sequence joins TRBV11-3 and TRBJ2-1, with TRBD1 matching over 7 bases. V was clipped by 5 bases and J by 7 bases; unmatched bases: 5. Germline loops: CDR1 SGHNT, CDR2 YENEEA. The CDR3 spans 13 residues.

V and J are TRBV6-5 and TRBJ2-4; 10 bases fit TRBD2. Germline loops: CDR1 MNHEY, CDR2 SVGAGI. V was clipped by 0 bases and J by 9 bases; unmatched bases: 5. The CDR3 is 15 residues long. CDR3 in DNA: TGTGCCAGCAGTTACTCGCGACTAGCGGGTTCCATTCAGTACTTC. Its protein product is CASSYSRLAGSIQYF.

This sequence joins TRBV5-1 and TRBJ2-2, with TRBD1 as a possible D gene (5 bases). Germline lookup yields CDR1 SGHRS and CDR2 YFSETQ. The CDR3 contains 13 residues. Trimming cost V 5 bases and J 6 bases, with 11 bases left between them. The CDR3 loop reads CASSGSGPGELFF. CDR3 in DNA: TGCGCCAGCAGTGGTTCAGGGCCCGGGGAGCTGTTTTTT. Using reference TRBV5-1 and TRBJ2-2 for the parts outside the CDR3, the full variable domain is KAGVTQTPRYLIKTRGQQVTLSCSPISGHRSVSWYQQTPGQGLQFLFEYFSETQRNKGNFPGRFSGRQFSNSRSEMNVSTLELGDSALYLCASSGSGPGELFFGEGSRLTVL.

J is TRBJ2-5 and V is TRBV27; D unresolved. CDR3 length equals 13 residues. Deletions cut 6 bases from V and 5 bases from J, with 13 bases between. Looked up from germline, CDR1 is MNHEY and CDR2 is SMNVEV (reference sequence). The CDR3 DNA reads as TGTGCCAGCAGGGATCCGGGTGTCGAGACCCAGTACTTC. Translated: CASRDPGVETQYF.

The genes are TRBV9 and TRBJ2-5, with 7 bases identical to TRBD1. With 0 bases clipped from V and 2 bases from J, the junction kept 4 bases outside the gene matches. Per germline, CDR1 SGDLS and CDR2 YYNGEE. CDR3 length: 15 residues. DNA of the CDR3: TGTGCCAGCAGCGTAGGGACAGGATCACAAGAGACCCAGTACTTC. Its protein product is CASSVGTGSQETQYF.

Here the CDR3 reads CASSPGDRRLEPQHF. The CDR3 DNA is TGTGCCAGCAGCCCGGGGGACAGACGGCTGGAGCCCCAGCATTTT. The V and J genes are TRBV7-2 and TRBJ1-5; 7 bases fit TRBD1. CDR1 is SGHTA and CDR2 is FQGNSA in the germline V gene. This CDR3 is 15 amino acids long. Trimming cost V 5 bases and J 8 bases; bases outside gene matches: 12.

This chain links TRBV6-6 with TRBJ2-7; 11 nucleotides align to TRBD2. The ends lost 6 bases at V and 6 bases at J; junction bases unmatched: 7. The CDR3 covers 14 residues. CDR1 and CDR2 from the germline V gene are MNHNY and SVGAGI (reference sequence). CDR3 DNA sequence: TGTGCCAGCAGACCCGGGACTAGCGGAACCGAGCAGTACTTC. Residues: CASRPGTSGTEQYF.

The V gene is TRBV11-2, the J gene TRBJ2-7; D perhaps matches TRBD2 (6 bases). V was pared by 6 bases and J by 2 bases, with 17 bases between. Germline loops: CDR1 SGHAT, CDR2 FQNNGV. This CDR3 has 15 amino acids. The CDR3 reads CASSSLGGTAYEQYF. The CDR3 DNA sequence: TGTGCCAGCAGTTCCCTAGGCGGGACCGCCTACGAGCAGTACTTC. Together with reference TRBV11-2 and TRBJ2-7, the CDR3 gives the full variable domain: EAGVAQSPRYKIIEKRQSVAFWCNPISGHATLYWYQQILGQGPKLLIQFQNNGVVDDSQLPKDRFSAERLKGVDSTLKIQPAKLEDSAVYLCASSSLGGTAYEQYFGPGTRLTVT.

The rearrangement links TRBV7-9 to TRBJ1-3; D might be TRBD1 (6 bases). From germline, CDR1 is SEHNR and CDR2 FQNEAQ (reference sequence). The CDR3 sequence is 15 residues long. Trimming took 5 bases from V and 4 from J, leaving 15 bases between them. The CDR3 reads CASSPTPGHGNTIYF. The CDR3, as DNA: TGTGCCAGCAGCCCCACCCCGGGACACGGAAACACCATATATTTT.